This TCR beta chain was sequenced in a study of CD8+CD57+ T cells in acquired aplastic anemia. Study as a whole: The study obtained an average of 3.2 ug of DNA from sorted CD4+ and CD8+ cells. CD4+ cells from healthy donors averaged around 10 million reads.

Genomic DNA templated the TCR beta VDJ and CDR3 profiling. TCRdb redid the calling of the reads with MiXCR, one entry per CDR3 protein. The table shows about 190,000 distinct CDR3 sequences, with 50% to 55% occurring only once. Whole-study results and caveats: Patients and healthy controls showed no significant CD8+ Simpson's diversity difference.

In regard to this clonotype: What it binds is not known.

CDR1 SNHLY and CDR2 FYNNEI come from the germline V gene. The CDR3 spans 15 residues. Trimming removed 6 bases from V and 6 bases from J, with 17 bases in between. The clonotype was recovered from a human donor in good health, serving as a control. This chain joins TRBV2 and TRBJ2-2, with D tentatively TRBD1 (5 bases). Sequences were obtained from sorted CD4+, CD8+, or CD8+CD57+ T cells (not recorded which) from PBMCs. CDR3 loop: CASRGQGFGSGELFF. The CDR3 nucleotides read TGTGCCAGCAGGGGTCAGGGTTTCGGGTCCGGGGAGCTGTTTTTT.